These 24 T cell receptor beta chains share one sample of origin, sequenced in a study of beta chain features in type 1 diabetes. Every isolated RNA sample was fully reverse transcribed, so sequencing captured expressed TCRB transcripts. Profiling relied on immunoSEQ multiplex PCR, and the TCRdb table lists in-frame clones only, not all of them. The sample shows roughly 300,000 clones, roughly 8% of them seen only once. The sequencing sample was made of central memory CD4+ T cells from blood. The receptors come from a woman aged 18-29 years in good health.

There are a few counts of this clone. V and J are TRBV7-2 and TRBJ1-3, with D unclear. Germline V gene sequence: CDR1 SGHTA, CDR2 FQGNSA. The CDR3 covers 15 residues. V gave up 3 bases and J gave up 0 bases, with 9 bases separating them. CDR3 sequence reads: CASSFQTSSGNTIYF. The CDR3 DNA reads TGTGCCAGCAGCTTCCAGACAAGCTCTGGAAACACCATATATTTT.

The rearrangement uses TRBV18 and TRBJ2-5; D remains unclear. The germline CDR1 and CDR2 sequences are KGHSH and LQKENI. This CDR3 is 12 amino acids long. The V end lost 5 bases, the J end lost 1 base, and 5 bases lay between the germline ends. The CDR3 nucleotides read TGTGCCAGCTCAGTTTCCCAAGAGACCCAGTACTTC. The encoded protein is CASSVSQETQYF.

The chain couples TRBV5-6 to TRBJ2-3; D is ambiguous. This CDR3 has 12 amino acids. The V gene's germline CDR1 is SGHDT and CDR2 YYEEEE. Deletions cut 0 bases from V and 4 bases from J, with 3 bases between. Written as DNA, the CDR3 is TGTGCCAGCAGCTTGGATGCAGATACGCAGTATTTT. It encodes CASSLDADTQYF.

This clone was observed a handful of times. This chain connects TRBV28 to TRBJ1-5; 9 nucleotides match TRBD1. The J segment lost 4 bases and the V segment lost 4 bases, leaving 2 bases of the junction unmatched. From germline, CDR1 is MDHEN and CDR2 SYDVKM. The CDR3 runs to 14 residues. CDR3 residues: CASSWGTGNQPQHF. Written as DNA, the CDR3 is TGTGCCAGCAGTTGGGGGACAGGGAATCAGCCCCAGCATTTT.

This clone was seen only a few times. This chain uses TRBV5-6 with TRBJ2-7; D ambiguous. The CDR3 loop spans 13 amino acids. CDR1 is SGHDT, CDR2 YYEEEE, per germline. Trimming took off 0 bases at V and 2 bases at J, with 6 bases between the two ends. The CDR3 loop reads CASSLEHTYEQYF. In DNA, the CDR3 is TGTGCCAGCAGCTTGGAACACACCTACGAGCAGTACTTC.

This chain connects TRBV6-1 to TRBJ1-2; 9 bases line up with TRBD1. This CDR3 has 14 residues. The trim removed 0 bases at V and 6 bases at J, leaving 2 bases unmatched. In germline, CDR1 is MNHNS, CDR2 SASEGT. DNA for the CDR3: TGTGCCAGCAGTGAAGCCGGGACAGGGAATGGCTACACCTTC. Translated: CASSEAGTGNGYTF.

The genes are TRBV15 and TRBJ1-2; D not certain. The CDR3 runs 17 residues. The germline V and J ends were trimmed by 1 base and 1 base, with 16 bases remaining between them. CDR1 LNHNV and CDR2 YYDKDF come from the germline V gene (reference sequence). The CDR3 DNA follows: TGTGCCACCAGCAGAGTGGGAACCTTTGGCAATAACTATGGCTACACCTTC. This gives the protein CATSRVGTFGNNYGYTF.

There are many counts of this clone. The chain couples TRBV25-1 to TRBJ2-1, with D perhaps TRBD1 or TRBD2 (5 bases each). There are 12 residues in the CDR3. Trimming removed 4 bases at V and 8 bases at J, with 9 bases between. Germline CDR1 and CDR2: MGHDK and SYGVNS. The CDR3 DNA is TGTGCCAGCAGTGTCTGGGACCATGAGCAGTTCTTC. Residues: CASSVWDHEQFF.

J is TRBJ2-5 and V is TRBV28; 9 positions match TRBD1. The length of the CDR3 is 17 residues. In germline, CDR1 is MDHEN, CDR2 SYDVKM. Trimming removed 5 bases from V and 0 bases from J; junction bases left unmatched: 10. The CDR3 spells CASSAFSGTGNQETQYF. The CDR3 DNA follows: TGTGCCAGCAGTGCCTTCTCCGGGACAGGGAACCAAGAGACCCAGTACTTC.

This clone came up a few times. CDR3 nucleotides: TGTGCCAGCAGCCGACCCGGGAGTAATGAGCAGTTCTTC. Its protein is CASSRPGSNEQFF. The chain links TRBV6-5 to TRBJ2-1, with D perhaps matching TRBD2 (6 bases). V lost 6 bases and J lost 7, with 13 bases in between. The CDR3 has 13 residues. The germline V gene encodes CDR1 MNHEY and CDR2 SVGAGI.

There are a few counts of this clone. The rearrangement joins TRBV6-1 to TRBJ2-7; D assignment may be TRBD1 or TRBD2 (5 bases each). Germline V lookup: CDR1 MNHNS, CDR2 SASEGT. Trimming cost V 7 bases and J 4 bases, with 11 bases left between them. The CDR3 consists of 12 residues. As DNA, the CDR3 is TGTGCCAGCACTCGGGACCGTTACGAGCAGTACTTC. This gives the protein CASTRDRYEQYF.

The table lists this clone with many counts. The rearrangement uses TRBV15 and TRBJ1-3; no definite D call. V shed 0 bases and J shed 3 bases, with 6 bases lying between them. Germline V gene sequence: CDR1 LNHNV, CDR2 YYDKDF (reference sequence). The CDR3 spans 14 residues. The CDR3 sequence is CATSRDFYGNTIYF. CDR3 DNA sequence: TGTGCCACCAGCAGAGACTTCTATGGAAACACCATATATTTT.

This clone appeared a few times. The chain couples TRBV6-5 to TRBJ1-1; 7 positions match TRBD1. This CDR3 has 15 residues. Trimming cost V 2 bases and J 1 base; bases outside gene matches: 4. Germline CDR1 is MNHEY and CDR2 is SVGAGI. CDR3 residues: CASSYRRQGNTEAFF. The DNA for the CDR3 is TGTGCCAGCAGTTACCGGAGACAGGGGAACACTGAAGCTTTCTTT.

This clone showed up just a few times. The chain employs TRBV27 and TRBJ1-1; no clear D gene. The CDR3 has 13 amino acids. Trimming removed 1 base from V and 8 bases from J, with 11 bases in between. Germline-derived CDR1 and CDR2 are MNHEY and SMNVEV (reference sequence). CDR3 sequence reads: CASSLFRGYEAFF. The DNA of the CDR3 is TGTGCCAGCAGTTTATTCCGGGGATACGAAGCTTTCTTT.

A few counts support this clone. The chain combines TRBV29-1 with TRBJ2-3, with D perhaps TRBD2 (5 bases). CDR3 length equals 11 residues. V lost 3 bases and J 7 bases, leaving 8 bases between the germline ends. From germline, CDR1 is SQVTM and CDR2 ANQGSEA. The CDR3 sequence: CSVEREHTQYF. The CDR3 region has the DNA TGCAGCGTTGAGAGGGAGCATACGCAGTATTTT.

Worth noting for this clone: The likely explanation is a read error, given a far larger clone one base away. This sample also contains other DNA sequences that code for the same CDR3. The V and J genes are TRBV4-2 and TRBJ2-3; D is uncertain. Deletions cut 3 bases from V and 2 bases from J, with 3 bases between. In germline, CDR1 is LGHNA, CDR2 YNFKEQ. The CDR3 runs to 12 residues. The chain's CDR3 is CASSQNTDTQYF. Written as DNA, the CDR3 is TGTGCCAGCAGCCAGAACACAGATACGCAGTATTTT.

As concerns this clone: The germline gene is not matched at one end of the junction; a read error may be the cause. The chain has TRBV20-1 and TRBJ1-2; D gene ambiguous. Germline V lookup: CDR1 DFQATT, CDR2 SNEGSKA (reference sequence). This CDR3 has 11 residues. CDR3 sequence (DNA): TGCAGTGCTAGGAACAGCTATAGCTACACCTTC. Translated: CSARNSYSYTF.

The rearrangement uses TRBV27 and TRBJ1-6; 12 positions agree with TRBD1. Germline V gene lookup returns CDR1 MNHEY and CDR2 SMNVEV (reference sequence). This CDR3 is 16 amino acids long. J was trimmed by 12 bases and V by 3 bases; bases with no gene match: 9. DNA for the CDR3: TGTGCCAGCAGTTTGAGGCCCGGGACAGGGGGCTTACCCCTCCACTTT. Its translation: CASSLRPGTGGLPLHF.

This clone was detected a few times. The chain is built from TRBV7-9 and TRBJ1-5, with TRBD1 as a possible D gene (6 bases). V dropped 5 bases and J dropped 3 bases, with 17 bases sitting between them. This CDR3 has 16 amino acids. Germline V gene lookup returns CDR1 SEHNR and CDR2 FQNEAQ (reference sequence). The CDR3 nucleotides are TGTGCCAGCAGCCAAGAAAGGGCAGGGGCCAATCAGCCCCAGCATTTT. Protein product: CASSQERAGANQPQHF.

This clone was observed a few times. The chain links TRBV2 to TRBJ2-1; 7 nucleotides line up with TRBD2. CDR1 SNHLY and CDR2 FYNNEI come from the germline V gene. With 6 bases clipped from V and 10 bases from J, the junction kept 12 bases outside the gene matches. The CDR3 consists of 14 residues. The CDR3 nucleotides read TGTGCCAGCAGGAGAGGTCTAGCGGTTGCCGAGCAGTTCTTC. Amino acids: CASRRGLAVAEQFF.

The chain uses TRBV7-2 and TRBJ1-5, with D uncertain. The V gene's germline CDR1 is SGHTA and CDR2 FQGNSA. CDR3 length equals 15 residues. Trimming took off 4 bases at V and 0 bases at J, with 10 bases between the two ends. Here the CDR3 DNA reads TGTGCCAGCAGCTGGATAGATGATAGCAATCAGCCCCAGCATTTT. It is translated as CASSWIDDSNQPQHF.

The chain uses TRBV5-1 and TRBJ1-4; the D is unclear. Trimming removed 0 bases at V and 1 base at J, with 7 bases between. CDR1 is SGHRS, CDR2 YFSETQ, per germline. The CDR3 is 15 residues long. CDR3 in amino acids: CASSLDLGTNEKLFF. The CDR3 DNA sequence: TGCGCCAGCAGCTTGGACCTTGGAACTAATGAAAAACTGTTTTTT.

This clone appeared a few times. The rearrangement uses TRBV6-6 and TRBJ1-2; D remains unclear. V was cut by 4 bases and J by 2 bases, with 11 bases left in between. This CDR3 spans 14 amino acids. Germline CDR1 reads MNHNY; CDR2 reads SVGAGI (reference sequence). The CDR3, as DNA: TGTGCCAGCAGTTCCCAGCAGAGAAACTATGGCTACACCTTC. This translates into CASSSQQRNYGYTF.

This clone was detected a few times. V gene TRBV19 combines with J gene TRBJ2-7; TRBD1 might be the D (5 bases). This CDR3 region has 13 residues. V lost 10 bases, J lost 3 bases, and 16 bases lay in between. CDR1 and CDR2 from the germline V gene are LNHDA and SQIVND (reference sequence). The CDR3 protein is CATHWTQYYEQYF. The CDR3 region has the DNA TGTGCCACACATTGGACACAATACTACGAGCAGTACTTC.